This T cell receptor beta chain was identified in a study of T cell responses to AZD1222 COVID-19 vaccine. The data were produced by immunoSEQ multiplex PCR, yet TCRdb's version contains in-frame clones alone and is incomplete. The profile shows more than 85,000 clones, about four fifths of them singletons. Germline V gene lookup returns CDR1 MNHEY and CDR2 SVGEGT. Trimming cost V 5 bases and J 6 bases; bases outside gene matches: 15. The CDR3 has 17 residues. For this clone: Its antigen is unknown.

Study results and limitations: Spike-specific TCRs gained breadth and depth after people received two AZD1222 doses. CD4 TCRs associated with vaccination spanned spike, dominating at 160-218 and 743-854. There were mostly white British donors and more females than males, and clonal diversity was possibly underestimated. At baseline, just a handful of AZD1222 recipients tested seropositive.

The receptor's source is an adult who received the AZD1222 COVID-19 vaccine. The rearrangement links TRBV6-2 or TRBV6-3 to TRBJ2-3, with 9 bases fitting TRBD2. The source material was peripheral blood, sampled 28 days after the second AZD1222 dose. For the CDR3, the DNA is TGTGCCAGCAGTCCCCGTTTGGGCGGGAGGGCCCGGGATACGCAGTATTTT. This sequence encodes CASSPRLGGRARDTQYF.